These T cell receptor beta chains were read from a single sample in a study of cytomegalovirus exposure and HLA in healthy donors. Sequencing was performed with immunoSEQ multiplex PCR; in TCRdb, only in-frame clones are kept and a portion is missing. The profile covers roughly 120,000 clones, with roughly 76% appearing a single time and 15% to 20% taken by the ten largest. Material: PBMCs. The source of these receptors is a man in his forties or fifties in good health and CMV-seropositive. The CDR3 runs from the conserved cysteine through the conserved F or W. The D gene is left open where the match is weak. Clone size is shown for a subset of rows, as once, few, many or a class of expanded clone.

>TRBJ1-2|TRBD1|.|TRBV6-1
TGTGCCAGCAGTGCCGGGACAGGGGTGGGCGGCTACACCTTC
CASSAGTGVGGYTF
>TRBJ1-5|.|.|TRBV2
TGTGCCAGCAGTGATAGGGGCCTTAGCAATCAGCCCCAGCATTTT
CASSDRGLSNQPQHF
>TRBJ1-2|.|few|TRBV5-4
TGTGCCAGCAGCTTGACAGGGCCCTATGGCTACACCTTC
CASSLTGPYGYTF
>TRBJ1-6|TRBD1|.|TRBV14
TGTGCCAGCAGCCAGACAGGGGGTCCCTATTCACCCCTCCACTTT
CASSQTGGPYSPLHF
>TRBJ1-2|TRBD1|few|TRBV5-5
TGTGCCAGCAGTCCCTCCTCCCAGGGGGCATTATACTATGGCTACACCTTC
CASSPSSQGALYYGYTF
>TRBJ2-7|.|.|TRBV10-3
TGTGCCATCAAGACCTCACGGGGGAATTCCTACGAGCAGTACTTC
CAIKTSRGNSYEQYF
>TRBJ1-3|.|.|TRBV21-1
TGTGCCAGCAGCAAAGGTGAGAGGAGAAACACCATATATTTT
CASSKGERRNTIYF
>TRBJ1-5|TRBD1|.|TRBV6-5
TGTGCCAGCAGTTACTCGGCACAGGGGAGTAATCAGCCCCAGCATTTT
CASSYSAQGSNQPQHF
>TRBJ1-2|.|.|TRBV27
TGTGCCAGCAGCCTATCACTAGGCAATAACTATGGCTACACCTTC
CASSLSLGNNYGYTF
>TRBJ1-1|TRBD1|.|TRBV7-9
TGTGCCAGCAGGTTAACCGGGACAGGGGGTACTGAAGCTTTCTTT
CASRLTGTGGTEAFF
>TRBJ1-1|.|.|TRBV25-1
TGTGCCAGCAGGAAGCCTGGAGGGGTCACTGAAGCTTTCTTT
CASRKPGGVTEAFF
>TRBJ2-1|.|.|TRBV29-1
TGCAGCGTCCAGGGGGGCAGAGTCTCCTACAATGAGCAGTTCTTC
CSVQGGRVSYNEQFF
>TRBJ1-4|.|few|TRBV11-2
TGTGCCAGCAGTTTGTATTCCGGGAATCGTGAAAAACTGTTTTTT
CASSLYSGNREKLFF
>TRBJ1-1|TRBD1|.|TRBV6-5
TGTGCCAGCAGTAGAAACAGGGGGCCGGGTGAAGCTTTCTTT
CASSRNRGPGEAFF
>TRBJ2-3|TRBD2|.|TRBV5-4
TGTGCCAGCAGCCCTAGACTAGCGGGAGTGGGAGATACGCAGTATTTT
CASSPRLAGVGDTQYF
>TRBJ2-2|.|once|TRBV5-4
TGTGCCAGCAGCTTCCAGGGGGGTGGGGAGCTGTTTTTT
CASSFQGGGELFF
>TRBJ1-6|TRBD1|.|TRBV7-9
TGTGCCAGCAGCTTCCAGGGGGGAATGGTAGGTTCACCCCTCCACTTT
CASSFQGGMVGSPLHF
>TRBJ2-7|.|.|TRBV5-6
TGTGCCAGCAGCTTGGGAGACAACTACGAGCAGTACTTC
CASSLGDNYEQYF
>TRBJ2-5|TRBD1|.|TRBV7-8
TGTGCCAGCAGCCTGATCACCGGGACAGGGCTAGAGACCCAGTACTTC
CASSLITGTGLETQYF